This T cell receptor beta chain was sequenced for a study of cytomegalovirus exposure and HLA in healthy donors. V dropped 3 bases and J dropped 5; count of bases not matched to a gene: 2. Germline V gives CDR1 SQVTM, CDR2 ANQGSEA. This CDR3 has 12 residues. General study points: Indistinguishable V segments such as TRBV6-2 and TRBV6-3 were excluded.

This clone was counted only a few times. Its antigen is unknown. Vbeta (60) and Jbeta (13) primers were used in the PCR. Sequenced by immunoSEQ multiplex PCR; TCRdb stores in-frame clones only, minus some. The table lists around 180,000 clones, approximately 85% of them singletons. The sample consisted of PBMCs. This TCR was recovered from a man between 18 and 35 years old in good health and CMV-seronegative. The genes are TRBV29-1 and TRBJ2-7, with TRBD2 matching 9 bases. The CDR3 coding sequence is TGCAGCGTTGAGGCGGGGGGGGACGAGCAGTACTTC. Protein product: CSVEAGGDEQYF.